This T cell receptor beta chain comes out of a study of healthy donors' naive CD4 and CD8 T cells. Study summary: Three donor age groups were sampled: 20-25, 40-50 and 60-70 years; half female. For TCR alpha, new primers spanned all functional IMGT alpha genes.

CDR3 size: 14 residues. With V trimmed by 3 bases and J by 3 bases, 3 bases remained unmatched. Germline V gene lookup returns CDR1 MNHEY and CDR2 SVGEGT. Each TCR library used 500 ng of total RNA and a linear amplification protocol. TCRdb ran MiXCR on the reads and lists one entry per CDR3 protein. The table records about 200,000 distinct CDR3 sequences, 65% to 75% of them present only once. CD4+CD8-CD45RO-CD45RA+ cells were naive CD4+; CD8+CD4-CD45RA+CD27bright cells were naive CD8+. Study-wide findings and caveats: A reported CD4+/CD8+ bias affected most V and J genes in naive cells.

Notes on this clonotype: Its matching antigen is unknown.

Sequencing was performed on naive CD4+ and CD8+ T cells sorted from blood, pooled from several donors. This sequence joins TRBV6-2 or TRBV6-3 and TRBJ2-7, with 9 bases aligning to TRBD2. The receptor was isolated from a pool of human donors in good health; the sample pools cells from several healthy donors. The CDR3 sequence is CASSYLAGVYEQYF. The CDR3 DNA is TGTGCCAGCAGTTATTTAGCGGGGGTCTACGAGCAGTACTTC.